Included here is one TCR beta chain sequence, with context. Its target is not known. CDR1 and CDR2 from the germline V gene are MNHEY and SMNVEV (reference sequence). The CDR3 runs 16 residues. Trimming removed 4 bases from V and 7 bases from J, with 19 bases in between. Data came from immunoSEQ multiplex PCR; TCRdb stores just in-frame clones and leaves some out. Counted here are hundreds of thousands of clones, 90% to 95% occurring once; the ten biggest clones make up 0.55%. The data were taken from a study of T cell responses to AZD1222 COVID-19 vaccine. Study-level findings and limits: Along spike, vaccine-associated CD4 TCRs were found throughout, with dominance at 160-218 and 743-854. White British ancestry dominated among donors, who included more females, and clonal diversity was possibly underestimated. None of the repertoires were sampled until the peak T cell response had passed.

Sample: peripheral blood, taken 28 days after the second AZD1222 dose. The origin of this receptor is an adult who received the AZD1222 COVID-19 vaccine. V gene TRBV27 combines with J gene TRBJ1-4, with D unclear. The CDR3 nucleotides read TGTGCCAGCAGTTCACAAGCCATCCGGGCTGCTGAAAAACTGTTTTTT. Translated: CASSSQAIRAAEKLFF.